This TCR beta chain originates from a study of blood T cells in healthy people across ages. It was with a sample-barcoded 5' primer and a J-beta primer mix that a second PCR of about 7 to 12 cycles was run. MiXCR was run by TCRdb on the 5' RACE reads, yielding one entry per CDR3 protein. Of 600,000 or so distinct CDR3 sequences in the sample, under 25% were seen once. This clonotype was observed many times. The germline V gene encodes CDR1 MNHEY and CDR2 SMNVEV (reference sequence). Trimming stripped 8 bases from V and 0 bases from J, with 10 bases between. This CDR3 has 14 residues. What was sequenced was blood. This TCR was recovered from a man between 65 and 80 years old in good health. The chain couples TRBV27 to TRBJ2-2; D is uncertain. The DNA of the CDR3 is TGTGCCAGCCGAGGCACGACGAACACCGGGGAGCTGTTTTTT. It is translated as CASRGTTNTGELFF.